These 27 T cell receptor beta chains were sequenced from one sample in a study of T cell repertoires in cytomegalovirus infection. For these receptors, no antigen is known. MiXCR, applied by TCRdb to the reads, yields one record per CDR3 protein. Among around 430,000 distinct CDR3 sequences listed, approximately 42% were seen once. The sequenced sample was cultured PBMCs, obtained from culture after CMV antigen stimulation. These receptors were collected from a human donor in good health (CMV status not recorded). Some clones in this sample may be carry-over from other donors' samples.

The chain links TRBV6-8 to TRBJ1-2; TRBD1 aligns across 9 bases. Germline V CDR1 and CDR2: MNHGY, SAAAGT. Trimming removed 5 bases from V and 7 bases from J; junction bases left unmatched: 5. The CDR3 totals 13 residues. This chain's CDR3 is CASSKGQGGGYTF. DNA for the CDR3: TGTGCCAGCAGTAAGGGACAGGGTGGTGGCTACACCTTC.

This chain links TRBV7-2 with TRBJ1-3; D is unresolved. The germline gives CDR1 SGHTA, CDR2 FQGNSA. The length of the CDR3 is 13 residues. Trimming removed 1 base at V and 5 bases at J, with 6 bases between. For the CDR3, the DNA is TGTGCCAGCAGCTTAGACGGGCGAAACACCATATATTTT. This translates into CASSLDGRNTIYF.

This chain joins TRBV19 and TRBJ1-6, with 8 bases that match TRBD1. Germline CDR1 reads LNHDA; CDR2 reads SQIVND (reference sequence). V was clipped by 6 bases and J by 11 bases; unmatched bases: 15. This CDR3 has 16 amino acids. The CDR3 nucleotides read TGTGCCAGTAGGATACGTGACAGGGGACAAGGGACACCCCTCCACTTT. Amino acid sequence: CASRIRDRGQGTPLHF.

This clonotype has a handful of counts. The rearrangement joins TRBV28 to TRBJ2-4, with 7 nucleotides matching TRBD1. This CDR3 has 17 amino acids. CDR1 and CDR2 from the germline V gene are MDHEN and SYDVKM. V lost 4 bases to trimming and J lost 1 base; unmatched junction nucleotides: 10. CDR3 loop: CASSSTYRGAAKNIQYF. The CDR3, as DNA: TGTGCCAGCAGTTCAACCTACAGGGGTGCGGCCAAAAACATTCAGTACTTC.

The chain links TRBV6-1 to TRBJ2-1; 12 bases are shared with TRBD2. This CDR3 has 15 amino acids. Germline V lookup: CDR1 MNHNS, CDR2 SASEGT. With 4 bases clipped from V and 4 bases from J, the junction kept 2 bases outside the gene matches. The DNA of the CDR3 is TGTGCCAGCAGTGTTGGGACTAGCGGGTACAATGAGCAGTTCTTC. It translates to CASSVGTSGYNEQFF.

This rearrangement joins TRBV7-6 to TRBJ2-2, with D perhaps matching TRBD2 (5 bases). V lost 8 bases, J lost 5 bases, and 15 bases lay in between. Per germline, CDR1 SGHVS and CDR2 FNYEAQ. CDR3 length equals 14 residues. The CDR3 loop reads CASSRTLGTGELFF. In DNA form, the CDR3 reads TGTGCCAGCTCCCGGACTCTGGGAACCGGGGAGCTGTTTTTT.

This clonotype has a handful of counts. CDR3 bases: TGTGCCAGCAGCTTAGGGGCAGGGTGGGATACGCAGTATTTT. Translation: CASSLGAGWDTQYF. The V gene is TRBV7-8, the J gene TRBJ2-3, with D possibly being TRBD1 (5 bases). Germline CDR1 reads SGHVS; CDR2 reads FQNEAQ. This CDR3 spans 14 amino acids. V was shortened by 1 base and J by 6 bases, with 11 bases between the two germline ends.

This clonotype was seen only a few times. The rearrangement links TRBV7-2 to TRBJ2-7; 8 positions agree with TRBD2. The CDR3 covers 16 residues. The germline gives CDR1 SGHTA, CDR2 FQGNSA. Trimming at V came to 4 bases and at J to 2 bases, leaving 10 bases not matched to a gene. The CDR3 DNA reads TGTGCCAGCAGCTCTAGGCTAGCGGGCGGAACCTACGAGCAGTACTTC. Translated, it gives CASSSRLAGGTYEQYF.

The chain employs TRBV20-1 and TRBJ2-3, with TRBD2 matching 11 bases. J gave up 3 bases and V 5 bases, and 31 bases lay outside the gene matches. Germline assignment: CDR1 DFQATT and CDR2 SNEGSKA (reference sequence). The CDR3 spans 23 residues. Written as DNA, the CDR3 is TGCAGTGCTTGGGATGTAGGACTAGCGGGTCGATCCCGTTGGAGAAGACCTACAGATACGCAGTATTTT. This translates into CSAWDVGLAGRSRWRRPTDTQYF.

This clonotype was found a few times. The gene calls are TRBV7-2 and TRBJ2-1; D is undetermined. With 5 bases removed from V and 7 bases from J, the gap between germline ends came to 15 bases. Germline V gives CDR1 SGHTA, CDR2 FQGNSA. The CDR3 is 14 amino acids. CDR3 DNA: TGTGCCAGCAGCGGTGACCGTGCCTCGAATGAGCAGTTCTTC. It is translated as CASSGDRASNEQFF.

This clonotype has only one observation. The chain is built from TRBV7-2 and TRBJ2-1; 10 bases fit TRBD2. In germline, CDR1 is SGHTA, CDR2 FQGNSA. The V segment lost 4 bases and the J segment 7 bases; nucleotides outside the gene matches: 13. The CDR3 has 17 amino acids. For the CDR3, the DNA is TGTGCCAGCAGCTCCCAACGTGGTGAGCGGGGGGGGAATGAGCAGTTCTTC. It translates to CASSSQRGERGGNEQFF.

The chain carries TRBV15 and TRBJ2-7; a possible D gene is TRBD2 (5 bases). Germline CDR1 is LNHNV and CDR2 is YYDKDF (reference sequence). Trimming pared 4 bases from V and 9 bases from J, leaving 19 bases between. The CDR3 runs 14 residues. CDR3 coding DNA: TGTGCCACCAGCAATCACACGGACTCTTTAGGGCAGTACTTC. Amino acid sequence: CATSNHTDSLGQYF.

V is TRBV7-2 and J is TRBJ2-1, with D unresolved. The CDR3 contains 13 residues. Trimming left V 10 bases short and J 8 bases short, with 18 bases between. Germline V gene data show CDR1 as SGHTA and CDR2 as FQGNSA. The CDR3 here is CATHHQWQDEQFF. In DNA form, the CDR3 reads TGTGCCACCCACCACCAATGGCAGGATGAGCAGTTCTTC. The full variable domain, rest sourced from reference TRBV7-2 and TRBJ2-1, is GAGVSQSPSNKVTEKGKDVELRCDPISGHTALYWYRQSLGQGLEFLIYFQGNSAPDKSGLPSDRFSAERTGGSVSTLTIQRTQQEDSAVYLCATHHQWQDEQFFGPGTRLTVL.

The CDR3 DNA is TGTGCCAGCAGCCAAGGACTAAGGGTGTACGGGGAGACCCAGTACTTC. Residues: CASSQGLRVYGETQYF. This chain joins TRBV14 and TRBJ2-5, with a possible D match to TRBD2 (5 bases). V shed 1 base and J shed 5 bases, with 17 bases lying between them. Germline V lookup: CDR1 SGHDN, CDR2 FVKESK. This CDR3 contains 16 residues.

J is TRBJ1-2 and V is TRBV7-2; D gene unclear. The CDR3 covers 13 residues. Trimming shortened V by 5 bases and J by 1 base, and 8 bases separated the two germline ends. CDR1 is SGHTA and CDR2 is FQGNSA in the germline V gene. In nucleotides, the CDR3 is TGTGCCAGCAGCCCGCAGCTTAACTATGGCTACACCTTC. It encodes CASSPQLNYGYTF.

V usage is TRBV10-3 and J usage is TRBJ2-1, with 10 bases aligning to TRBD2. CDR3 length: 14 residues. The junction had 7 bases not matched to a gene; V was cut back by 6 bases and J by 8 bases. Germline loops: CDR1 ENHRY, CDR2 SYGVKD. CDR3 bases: TGTGCCATCAGCAGCGGGGGGGCCTTTGATGAGCAGTTCTTC. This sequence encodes CAISSGGAFDEQFF.

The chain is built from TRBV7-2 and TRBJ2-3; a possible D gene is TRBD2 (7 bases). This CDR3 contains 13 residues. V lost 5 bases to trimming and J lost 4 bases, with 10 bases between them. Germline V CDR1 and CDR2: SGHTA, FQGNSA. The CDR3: CASSQGGADTQYF. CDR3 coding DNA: TGTGCCAGCAGCCAAGGGGGGGCAGATACGCAGTATTTT.

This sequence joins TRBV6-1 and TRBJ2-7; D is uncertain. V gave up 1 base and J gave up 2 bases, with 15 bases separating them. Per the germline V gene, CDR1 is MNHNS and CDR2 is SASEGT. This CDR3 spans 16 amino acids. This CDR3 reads CASSEGLRGYPYEQYF. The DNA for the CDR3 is TGTGCCAGCAGTGAAGGCTTGCGAGGTTACCCCTACGAGCAGTACTTC.

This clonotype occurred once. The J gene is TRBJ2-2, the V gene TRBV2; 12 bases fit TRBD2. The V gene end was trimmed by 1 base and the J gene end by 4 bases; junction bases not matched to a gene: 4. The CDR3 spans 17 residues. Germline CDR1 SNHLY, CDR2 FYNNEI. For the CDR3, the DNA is TGTGCCAGCAGTGAAGGACTAGCGGGGGAGGTCACCGGGGAGCTGTTTTTT. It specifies CASSEGLAGEVTGELFF.

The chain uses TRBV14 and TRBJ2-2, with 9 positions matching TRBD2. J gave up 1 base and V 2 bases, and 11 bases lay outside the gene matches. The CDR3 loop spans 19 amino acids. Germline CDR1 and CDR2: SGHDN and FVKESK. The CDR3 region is CASSQKDLAGRQNTGELFF. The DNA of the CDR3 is TGTGCCAGCAGCCAAAAGGATCTAGCGGGACGACAGAACACCGGGGAGCTGTTTTTT.

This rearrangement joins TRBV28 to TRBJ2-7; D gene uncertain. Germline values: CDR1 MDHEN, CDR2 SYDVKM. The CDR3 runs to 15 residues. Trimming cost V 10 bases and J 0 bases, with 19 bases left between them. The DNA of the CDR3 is TGTGCCACCGGCCTTACTGGGGTCCCCTCCTACGAGCAGTACTTC. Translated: CATGLTGVPSYEQYF.

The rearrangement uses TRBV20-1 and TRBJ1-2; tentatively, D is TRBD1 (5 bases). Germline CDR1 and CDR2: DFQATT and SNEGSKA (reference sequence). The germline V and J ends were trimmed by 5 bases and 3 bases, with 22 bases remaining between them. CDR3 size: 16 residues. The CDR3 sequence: CSADLGQATEDYGYTF. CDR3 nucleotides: TGCAGTGCTGACCTGGGGCAGGCAACGGAAGACTATGGCTACACCTTC.

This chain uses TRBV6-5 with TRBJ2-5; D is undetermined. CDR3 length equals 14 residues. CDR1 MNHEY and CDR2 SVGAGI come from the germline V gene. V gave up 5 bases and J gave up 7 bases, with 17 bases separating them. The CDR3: CASSRPGIRVTQYF. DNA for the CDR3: TGTGCCAGCAGTCGGCCGGGCATCAGAGTGACCCAGTACTTC.

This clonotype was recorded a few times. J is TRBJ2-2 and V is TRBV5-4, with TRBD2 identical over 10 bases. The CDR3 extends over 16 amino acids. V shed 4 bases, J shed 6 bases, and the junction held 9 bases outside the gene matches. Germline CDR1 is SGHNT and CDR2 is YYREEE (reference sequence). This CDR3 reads CASSPSGRADAGELFF. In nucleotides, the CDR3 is TGTGCCAGCAGCCCAAGCGGGAGGGCCGACGCCGGGGAGCTGTTTTTT.

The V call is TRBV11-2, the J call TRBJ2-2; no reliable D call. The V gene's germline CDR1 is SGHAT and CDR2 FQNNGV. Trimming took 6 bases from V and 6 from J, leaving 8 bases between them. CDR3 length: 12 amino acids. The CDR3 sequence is CASRILAGELFF. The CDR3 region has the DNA TGTGCCAGCAGAATTCTCGCCGGGGAGCTGTTTTTT.

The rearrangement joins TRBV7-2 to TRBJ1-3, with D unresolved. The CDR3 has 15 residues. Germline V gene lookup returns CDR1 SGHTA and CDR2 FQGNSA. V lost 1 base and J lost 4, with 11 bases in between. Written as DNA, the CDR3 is TGTGCCAGCAGCTTAGTATGGGGTCCCGGAAACACCATATATTTT. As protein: CASSLVWGPGNTIYF.

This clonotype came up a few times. The CDR3 is CAISEWIGGGAKNIQYF. The CDR3 region has the DNA TGTGCCATCAGTGAGTGGATAGGGGGGGGAGCCAAAAACATTCAGTACTTC. V and J are TRBV10-3 and TRBJ2-4; TRBD2 might be the D (7 bases). CDR3 length equals 17 residues. V shed 1 base and J shed 0 bases, with 13 bases lying between them. Germline-derived CDR1 and CDR2 are ENHRY and SYGVKD.